This TCR beta chain was profiled in a study of blood T cell repertoires in COVID-19. The overall study: Sites in the United States, Italy and Spain provided acute and convalescent COVID-19 samples.

After removal of 1 base from V and 12 bases from J, the junction contained 5 bases not matched to a gene. Germline CDR1 reads LNHDA; CDR2 reads SQIVND (reference sequence). The CDR3 totals 14 residues. Authors' methods: For nucleated cells, counts were estimated from reference gene primer amplification. Profiled with immunoSEQ multiplex PCR; TCRdb holds only in-frame clones, not every one. Clonal size and the V and J genes are those of that table, whereas D and trimming came from the DNA. The data hold about 69,000 clones, with nearly 80% observed a single time. Sequencing input: peripheral blood. The clonotype originates from a human donor in a cohort sampled during active COVID-19. The chain links TRBV19 to TRBJ2-1; 11 bases line up with TRBD2. For the CDR3, the DNA is TGTGCCAGTAGTATAGCAGGGACTAGCGGTGTGCAGTTCTTC. Protein: CASSIAGTSGVQFF. Supplemented by reference TRBV19 and TRBJ2-1, the full variable domain reads DGGITQSPKYLFRKEGQNVTLSCEQNLNHDAMYWYRQDPGQGLRLIYYSQIVNDFQKGDIAEGYSVSREKKESFPLTVTSAQKNPTAFYLCASSIAGTSGVQFFGPGTRLTVL.